Listed below are T cell receptor beta chains from one sample, sequenced in a study of chemoradiotherapy in HPV16-positive cancers. Method: immunoSEQ multiplex PCR; TCRdb's copy keeps in-frame clones and lacks some. The sample lists some 12,000 clones, around two thirds occurring once. This material was acquired from a patient who underwent chemoradiotherapy. The source of these receptors is a human donor with HPV-associated anogenital cancer. The CDR3 runs from the conserved cysteine through the conserved F or W. The D gene is left open where the match is weak. Size values are once, few and many counts, or a class for expanded clones, and some rows have none.

CDR3nt | CDR3aa | v_gene | abundance | j_gene | d_gene
TGTGCCAGCAGTGAAGCGGTCGACAGGCCCAGCGGCTACACCTTC | CASSEAVDRPSGYTF | TRBV6-1 | . | TRBJ1-2 | .
TGTGCCAGCAGCCCAAGAGCTAGCGGGGGGAGCTACACAGATACGCAGTATTTT | CASSPRASGGSYTDTQYF | TRBV5-5 | . | TRBJ2-3 | TRBD2
TGCGCCAGCAGCTTAGGGGCTCAAAACATTCAGTACTTC | CASSLGAQNIQYF | TRBV5-1 | . | TRBJ2-4 | .
TGTGCCAGCAGCTTAGAGAGGGGGACCTACGAGCAGTACTTC | CASSLERGTYEQYF | TRBV11-1 | . | TRBJ2-7 | .
TGTGCCAGCAGCCGACAGGGGGCGCCCACCGGGGAGCTGTTTTTT | CASSRQGAPTGELFF | TRBV6-5 | . | TRBJ2-2 | TRBD1
TGCAGCGTTGCTGAGGGGCCTAGCGGGTACAATGAGCAGTTCTTC | CSVAEGPSGYNEQFF | TRBV29-1 | . | TRBJ2-1 | TRBD2
TGTGCCAGTACAGGGGCGAGGTTCGGCAATCAGCCCCAGCATTTT | CASTGARFGNQPQHF | TRBV19 | . | TRBJ1-5 | .
TGTGCCAGCAGCCCGCAACTAGCGGGAGGATCTTACACCGGGGAGCTGTTTTTT | CASSPQLAGGSYTGELFF | TRBV7-2 | . | TRBJ2-2 | TRBD2
TGTGCCAGCATCAAGCGGGGCAGCTCCTACAATGAGCAGTTCTTC | CASIKRGSSYNEQFF | TRBV5-8 | . | TRBJ2-1 | TRBD2
TGTGCCAGCAGCCAAACCGGGACGCAGGGATCGGGTGGCTACACCTTC | CASSQTGTQGSGGYTF | TRBV28 | . | TRBJ1-2 | .
TGTGCCAGCAGCTTGAGGGGACAGGGCTACGAGCAGTACTTC | CASSLRGQGYEQYF | TRBV5-4 | . | TRBJ2-7 | TRBD1
TGCAGCGTTTCCCTACGCCAGCAAGAGACCCAGTACTTC | CSVSLRQQETQYF | TRBV29-1 | . | TRBJ2-5 | .
TGTGCCAGCAGAGTACGACGAACAGTCTACGAGCAGTACTTC | CASRVRRTVYEQYF | TRBV6-5 | . | TRBJ2-7 | .
TGCGCCAGCAGCCAAAACGGGAACTCTGGAAACACCATATATTTT | CASSQNGNSGNTIYF | TRBV4-1 | . | TRBJ1-3 | .
TGTGCCAGCTCCCTTCCCGGGACAGGGGGCGTCTCGTCACCCCTCCACTTT | CASSLPGTGGVSSPLHF | TRBV7-9 | . | TRBJ1-6 | TRBD1
TGTGCCAGCAGCCAAGAGGTTGGTCCTAATCAGCCCCAGCATTTT | CASSQEVGPNQPQHF | TRBV4-2 | . | TRBJ1-5 | .
TGTGCCAGCAGCTTAGATAGGGGGGGTCGCACAGATACGCAGTATTTT | CASSLDRGGRTDTQYF | TRBV7-8 | . | TRBJ2-3 | .
TGCGCCAGCAGCCAAGACAGGGCGTCCGACACTGAAGCTTTCTTT | CASSQDRASDTEAFF | TRBV4-1 | few | TRBJ1-1 | .
TGTGCCAGCAGCGTAGATCAGGGCTATGGCTACACCTTC | CASSVDQGYGYTF | TRBV9 | . | TRBJ1-2 | .
TGCGCCAGCAGCCAAGAGGGACTAGCGGGCCACAATGAGCAGTTCTTC | CASSQEGLAGHNEQFF | TRBV4-1 | . | TRBJ2-1 | TRBD2
TGTGCCAGCAGACTCTCCCAGCTCTCCTACAATGAGCAGTTCTTC | CASRLSQLSYNEQFF | TRBV28 | . | TRBJ2-1 | .
TGTGCCAGTACCCCTAGGAGTGTGCCCTTTGCAGATCAGCCCCAGCATTTT | CASTPRSVPFADQPQHF | TRBV19 | . | TRBJ1-5 | .
TGTGCCAGCAGTCCAGGGGGCACCGGGGAGCTGTTTTTT | CASSPGGTGELFF | TRBV11-3 | . | TRBJ2-2 | TRBD1
TGTGCCAGCAGCTTAAGCGGGGCAAATCAGCCCCAGCATTTT | CASSLSGANQPQHF | TRBV7-2 | once | TRBJ1-5 | .
TGCAGCGTTGATGTGGCGGGGGGGCGGCAAGAGACCCAGTACTTC | CSVDVAGGRQETQYF | TRBV29-1 | . | TRBJ2-5 | TRBD2
TGTGCCAGCAGTGAGCCCTCCCCGGGCTCCTACGAGCAGTACTTC | CASSEPSPGSYEQYF | TRBV6-1 | . | TRBJ2-7 | .
TGTGCCAGCATTACGGGCCTCCGAAATCAGCCCCAGCATTTT | CASITGLRNQPQHF | TRBV28 | . | TRBJ1-5 | .
TGCACCACGAGCATAGCGATTCACGAGCAGTACTTC | CTTSIAIHEQYF | TRBV1 | few | TRBJ2-7 | .
TGTGCCAGCAGCGTCCGGGGGGATGGGAGCGAGGGGCCCCAGCATTTT | CASSVRGDGSEGPQHF | TRBV9 | . | TRBJ1-5 | .
TGCGCCAGCAGCCAAGCGACAGGGAATCAGCCCCAGCATTTT | CASSQATGNQPQHF | TRBV4-3 | . | TRBJ1-5 | TRBD1
TGCAGCGCCGCGACGTCTACCGGGGGGCAGGGCACTGAAGCTTTCTTT | CSAATSTGGQGTEAFF | TRBV29-1 | few | TRBJ1-1 | .
TGTGCCAGCAGCTTCCTTCCGGGGACAGATACGCAGTATTTT | CASSFLPGTDTQYF | TRBV7-6 | . | TRBJ2-3 | .
TGTGCCAGCAGCCCGAGTCGGACCAGCTTGCCCAATGAGCAGTTCTTC | CASSPSRTSLPNEQFF | TRBV5-6 | . | TRBJ2-1 | .
TGTGCCAGCAGTGTGGGTAGCAATGAGCAGTTCTTC | CASSVGSNEQFF | TRBV6-1 | few | TRBJ2-1 | .
TGCAGTGCTAGAGACCCCCGCGAGCAGTACTTC | CSARDPREQYF | TRBV20-1 | . | TRBJ2-7 | .
TGTGCCAGCGTTTCCCCGGGACAGACCTACGAGCAGTACTTC | CASVSPGQTYEQYF | TRBV2 | few | TRBJ2-7 | TRBD1
TGTGCCAGCAACCAATTAGCGGGAGGCTCCACAGATACGCAGTATTTT | CASNQLAGGSTDTQYF | TRBV7-9 | . | TRBJ2-3 | TRBD2
TGTGCCAGCAGCCAACCCCCTGTCAATGAGCAGTTCTTC | CASSQPPVNEQFF | TRBV28 | . | TRBJ2-1 | .
TGCGCCAGCAGGACGGGACAGGGGAGAACTAATGAAAAACTGTTTTTT | CASRTGQGRTNEKLFF | TRBV5-1 | . | TRBJ1-4 | TRBD1
TGTGCCAGCAGCGTAGAGACAGGGGGTCCCCTCTATGGCTACACCTTC | CASSVETGGPLYGYTF | TRBV9 | . | TRBJ1-2 | TRBD1
TGTGCCAGCTCACCAACTACAGGCAATCAGCCCCAGCATTTT | CASSPTTGNQPQHF | TRBV18 | . | TRBJ1-5 | .
TGTGCCAGCAGCTTGGAAAGAATATTTTCGCCCCAGCATTTT | CASSLERIFSPQHF | TRBV5-5 | . | TRBJ1-5 | .
TGTGCCAGCAGCCGAGAGGTAGATTCACCCCTCCACTTT | CASSREVDSPLHF | TRBV5-6 | . | TRBJ1-6 | .
TGTGCCAGCACTATACAGGGCCCGAACACTGAAGCTTTCTTT | CASTIQGPNTEAFF | TRBV6-1 | . | TRBJ1-1 | .
TGTGCCAGCAGCTCGCAACAGGGGGCCGGGGGCTACACCTTC | CASSSQQGAGGYTF | TRBV7-8 | . | TRBJ1-2 | TRBD1